This note documents a single TCR beta chain sequence. Antigen specificity is unknown. The sample originates from a study of long-term antiretroviral therapy in people with HIV. Study-wide results and limits: All blood samples came from the years 2004 to 2017, possibly under older ART regimens. Pre-ART expanded TRB clones stayed dominant throughout, though often decreasing after ART.

Each donor had at least one pre-ART and at least two post-ART PBMC samples. In germline, CDR1 is MGHRA, CDR2 YSYEKL. V was shortened by 3 bases and J by 2 bases, with 16 bases between the two germline ends. The CDR3 contains 16 residues. With survey level as its setting, the immunoSEQ assay was v3.0. Clones were sequenced by immunoSEQ multiplex PCR, and TCRdb holds only the in-frame ones, with some missing. The sample carries around 30,000 clones, around 96% recorded once. The V and J genes are TRBV4-1 and TRBJ1-1; D remains unclear. Sequencing used unsorted PBMCs, obtained roughly 6.4 years after starting antiretroviral therapy. This sequence originates from a man aged 25-45 years with HIV. The CDR3 is CASSHGLVVTNTEAFF. The CDR3 bases are TGCGCCAGCAGCCACGGGTTAGTTGTTACTAACACTGAAGCTTTCTTT.